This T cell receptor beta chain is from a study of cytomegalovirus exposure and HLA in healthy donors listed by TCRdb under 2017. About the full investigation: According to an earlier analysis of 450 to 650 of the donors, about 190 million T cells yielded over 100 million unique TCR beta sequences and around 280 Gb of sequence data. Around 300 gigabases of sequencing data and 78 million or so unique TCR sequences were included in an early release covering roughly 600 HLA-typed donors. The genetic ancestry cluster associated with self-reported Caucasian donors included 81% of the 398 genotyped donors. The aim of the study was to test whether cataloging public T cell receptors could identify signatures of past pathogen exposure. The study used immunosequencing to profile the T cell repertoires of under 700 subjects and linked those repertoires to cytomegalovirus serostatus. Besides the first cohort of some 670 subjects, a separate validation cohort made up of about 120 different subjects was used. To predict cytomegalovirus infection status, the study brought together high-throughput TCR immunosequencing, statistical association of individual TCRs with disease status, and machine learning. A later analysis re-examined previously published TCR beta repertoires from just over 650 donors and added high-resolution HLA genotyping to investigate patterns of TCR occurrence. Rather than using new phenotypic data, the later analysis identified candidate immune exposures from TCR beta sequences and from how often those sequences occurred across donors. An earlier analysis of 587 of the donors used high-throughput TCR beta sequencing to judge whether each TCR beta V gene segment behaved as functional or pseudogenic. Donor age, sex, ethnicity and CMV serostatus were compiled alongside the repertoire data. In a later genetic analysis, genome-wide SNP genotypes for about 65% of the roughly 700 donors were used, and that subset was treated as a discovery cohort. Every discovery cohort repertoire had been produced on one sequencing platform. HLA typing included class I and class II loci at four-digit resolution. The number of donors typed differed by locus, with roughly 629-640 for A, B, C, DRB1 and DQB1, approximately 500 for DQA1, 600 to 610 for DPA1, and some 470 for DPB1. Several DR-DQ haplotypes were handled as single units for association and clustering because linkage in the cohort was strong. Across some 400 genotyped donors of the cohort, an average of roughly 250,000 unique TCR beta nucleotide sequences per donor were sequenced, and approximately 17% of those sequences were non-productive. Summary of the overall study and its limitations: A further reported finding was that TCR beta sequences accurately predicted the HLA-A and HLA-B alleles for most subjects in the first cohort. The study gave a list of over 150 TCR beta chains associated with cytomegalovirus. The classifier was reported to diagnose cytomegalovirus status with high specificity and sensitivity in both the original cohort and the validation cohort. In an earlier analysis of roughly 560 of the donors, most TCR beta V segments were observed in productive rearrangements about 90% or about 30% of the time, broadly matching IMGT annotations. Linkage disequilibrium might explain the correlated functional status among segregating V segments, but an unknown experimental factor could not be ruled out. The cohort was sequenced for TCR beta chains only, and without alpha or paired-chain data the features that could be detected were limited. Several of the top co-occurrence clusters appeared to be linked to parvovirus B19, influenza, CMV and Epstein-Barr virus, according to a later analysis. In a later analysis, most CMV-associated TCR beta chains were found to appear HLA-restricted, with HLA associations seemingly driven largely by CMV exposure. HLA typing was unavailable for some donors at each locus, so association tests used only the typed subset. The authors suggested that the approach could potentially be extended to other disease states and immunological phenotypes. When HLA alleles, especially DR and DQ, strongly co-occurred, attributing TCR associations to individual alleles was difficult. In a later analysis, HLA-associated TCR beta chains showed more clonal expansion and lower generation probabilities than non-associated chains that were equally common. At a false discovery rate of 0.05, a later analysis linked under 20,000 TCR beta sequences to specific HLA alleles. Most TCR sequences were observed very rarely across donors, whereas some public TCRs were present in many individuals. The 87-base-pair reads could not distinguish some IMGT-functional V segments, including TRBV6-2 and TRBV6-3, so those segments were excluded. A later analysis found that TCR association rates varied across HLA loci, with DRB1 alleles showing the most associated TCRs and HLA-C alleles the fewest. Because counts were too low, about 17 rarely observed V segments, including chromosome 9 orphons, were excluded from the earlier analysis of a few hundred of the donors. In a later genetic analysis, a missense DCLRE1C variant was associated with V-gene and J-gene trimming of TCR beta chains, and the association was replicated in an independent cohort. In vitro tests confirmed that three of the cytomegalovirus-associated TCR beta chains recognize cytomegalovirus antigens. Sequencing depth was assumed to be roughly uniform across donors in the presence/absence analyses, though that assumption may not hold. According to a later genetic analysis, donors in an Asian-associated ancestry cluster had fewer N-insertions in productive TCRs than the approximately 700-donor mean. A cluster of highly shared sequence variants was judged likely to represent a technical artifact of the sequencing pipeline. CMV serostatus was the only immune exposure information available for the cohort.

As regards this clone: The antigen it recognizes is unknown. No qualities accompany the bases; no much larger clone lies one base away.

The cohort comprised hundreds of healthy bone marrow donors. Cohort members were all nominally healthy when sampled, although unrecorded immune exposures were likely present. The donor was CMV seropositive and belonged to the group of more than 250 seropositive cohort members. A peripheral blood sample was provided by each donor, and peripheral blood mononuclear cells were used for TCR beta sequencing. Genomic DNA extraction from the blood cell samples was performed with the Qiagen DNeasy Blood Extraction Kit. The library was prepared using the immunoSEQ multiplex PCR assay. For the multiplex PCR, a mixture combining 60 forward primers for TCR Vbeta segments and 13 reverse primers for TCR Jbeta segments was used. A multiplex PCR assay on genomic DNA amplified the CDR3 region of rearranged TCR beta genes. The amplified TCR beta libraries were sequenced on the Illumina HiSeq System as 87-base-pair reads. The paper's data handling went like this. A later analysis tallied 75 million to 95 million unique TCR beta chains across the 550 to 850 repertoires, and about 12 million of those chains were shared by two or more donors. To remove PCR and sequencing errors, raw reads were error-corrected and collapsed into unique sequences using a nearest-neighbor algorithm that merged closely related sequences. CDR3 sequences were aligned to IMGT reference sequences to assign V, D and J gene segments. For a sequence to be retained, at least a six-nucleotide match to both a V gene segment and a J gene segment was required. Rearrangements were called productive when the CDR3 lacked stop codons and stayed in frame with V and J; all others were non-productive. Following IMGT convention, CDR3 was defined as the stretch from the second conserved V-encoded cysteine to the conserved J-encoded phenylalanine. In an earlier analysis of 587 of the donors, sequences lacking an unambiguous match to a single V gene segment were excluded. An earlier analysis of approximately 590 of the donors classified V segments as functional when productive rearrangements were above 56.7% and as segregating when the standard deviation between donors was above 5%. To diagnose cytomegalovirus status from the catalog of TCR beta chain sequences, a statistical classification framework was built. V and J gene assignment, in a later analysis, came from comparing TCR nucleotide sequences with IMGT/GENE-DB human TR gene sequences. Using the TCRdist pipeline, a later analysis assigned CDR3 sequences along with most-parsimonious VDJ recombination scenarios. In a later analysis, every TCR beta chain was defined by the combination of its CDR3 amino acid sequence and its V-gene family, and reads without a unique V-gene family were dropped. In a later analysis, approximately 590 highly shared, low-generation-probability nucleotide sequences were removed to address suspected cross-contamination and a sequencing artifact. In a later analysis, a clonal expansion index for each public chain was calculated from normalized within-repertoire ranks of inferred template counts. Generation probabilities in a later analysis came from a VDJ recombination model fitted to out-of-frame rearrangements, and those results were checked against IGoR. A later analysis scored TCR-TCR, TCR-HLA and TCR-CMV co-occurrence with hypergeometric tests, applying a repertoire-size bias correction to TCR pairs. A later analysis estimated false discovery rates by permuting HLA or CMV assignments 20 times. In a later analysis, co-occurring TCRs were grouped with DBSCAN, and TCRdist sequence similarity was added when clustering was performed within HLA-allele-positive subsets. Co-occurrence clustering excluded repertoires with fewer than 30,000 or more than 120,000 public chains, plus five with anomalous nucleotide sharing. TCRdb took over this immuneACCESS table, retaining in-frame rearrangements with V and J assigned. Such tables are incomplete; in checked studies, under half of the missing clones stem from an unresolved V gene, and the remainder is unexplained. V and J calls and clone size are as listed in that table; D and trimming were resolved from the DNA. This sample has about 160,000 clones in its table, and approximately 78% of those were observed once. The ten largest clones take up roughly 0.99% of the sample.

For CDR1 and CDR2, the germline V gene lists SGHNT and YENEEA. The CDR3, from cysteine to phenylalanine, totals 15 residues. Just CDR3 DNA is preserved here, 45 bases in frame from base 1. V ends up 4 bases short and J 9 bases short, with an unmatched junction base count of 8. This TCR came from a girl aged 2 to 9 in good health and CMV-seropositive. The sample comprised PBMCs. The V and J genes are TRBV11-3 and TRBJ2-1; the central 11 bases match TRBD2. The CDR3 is CASSSTSGKRPEQFF. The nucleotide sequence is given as TGTGCCAGCAGCTCGACTAGCGGGAAGCGGCCTGAGCAGTTCTTC.